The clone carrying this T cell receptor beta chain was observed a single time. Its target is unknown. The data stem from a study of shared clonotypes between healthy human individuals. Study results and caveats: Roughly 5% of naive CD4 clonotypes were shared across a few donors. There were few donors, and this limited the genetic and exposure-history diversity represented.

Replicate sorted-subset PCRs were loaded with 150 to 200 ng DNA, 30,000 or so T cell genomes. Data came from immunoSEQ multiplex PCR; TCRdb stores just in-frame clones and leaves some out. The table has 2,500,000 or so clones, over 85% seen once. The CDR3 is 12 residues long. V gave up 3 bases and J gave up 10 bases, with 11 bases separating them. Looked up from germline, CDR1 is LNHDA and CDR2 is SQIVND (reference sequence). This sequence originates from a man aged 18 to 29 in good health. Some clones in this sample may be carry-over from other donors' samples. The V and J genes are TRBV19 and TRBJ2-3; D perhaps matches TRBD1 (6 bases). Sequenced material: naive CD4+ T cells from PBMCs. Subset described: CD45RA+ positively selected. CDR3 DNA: TGTGCCAGTAGTATCCCCCCAGGGGCGCAGTATTTT. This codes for CASSIPPGAQYF.